These T cell receptor beta chains were read from a single sample in a study of cytomegalovirus exposure and HLA in healthy donors. Assay used: immunoSEQ multiplex PCR; TCRdb lists only in-frame clones, some missing. The table has over 150,000 clones, 65% to 80% seen once. Material for sequencing was PBMCs. The receptors derive from a man aged 35 to 55 in good health and CMV-seronegative. Both conserved end residues are part of each CDR3. The order of the fields is V gene, clone size, J gene, D gene, CDR3 protein, CDR3 DNA. D genes are given only for firm matches. Not all rows give a size; the values are once, few, many and, for expanded clones, a class.

>TRBV5-8|.|TRBJ1-6|.
CASSRGLGLPLHF
TGTGCCAGCAGCCGGGGACTGGGGTTACCCCTCCACTTT
>TRBV6-5|.|TRBJ1-5|.
CASSYAGNHQPQHF
TGTGCCAGCAGTTACGCGGGGAATCATCAGCCCCAGCATTTT
>TRBV27|.|TRBJ1-2|TRBD1
CASSFRRQGYGYTF
TGTGCCAGCAGTTTCCGTCGACAGGGCTATGGCTACACCTTC
>TRBV29-1|.|TRBJ2-6|TRBD1
CSVKTRGTGEPGANVLTF
TGCAGCGTCAAGACGCGCGGGACAGGGGAGCCTGGGGCCAACGTCCTGACTTTC
>TRBV5-1|.|TRBJ2-5|TRBD2
CASSLEPSGGKETQYF
TGCGCCAGCAGCTTGGAACCTAGCGGGGGGAAAGAGACCCAGTACTTC
>TRBV30|once|TRBJ2-7|.
CAWTAGRGAYEQYF
TGTGCCTGGACTGCAGGGAGGGGGGCCTACGAGCAGTACTTC
>TRBV5-1|.|TRBJ2-7|TRBD1
CASASGTAFYEQYF
TGCGCCAGCGCCTCCGGGACAGCCTTTTACGAGCAGTACTTC
>TRBV5-4|.|TRBJ2-2|TRBD1
CASSRDRGNTGELFF
TGTGCCAGCAGCAGGGACAGGGGGAACACCGGGGAGCTGTTTTTT
>TRBV28|once|TRBJ1-2|.
CASSLVEQGDGYTF
TGTGCCAGCAGTTTGGTGGAACAGGGTGATGGCTACACCTTC
>TRBV6-5|.|TRBJ1-2|.
CASTHQAGNYGYTF
TGTGCCAGCACCCACCAGGCAGGGAACTATGGCTACACCTTC
>TRBV30|.|TRBJ1-5|.
CAWSLGPGVGNQPQHF
TGTGCCTGGAGTCTTGGTCCCGGGGTCGGCAATCAGCCCCAGCATTTT
>TRBV2|.|TRBJ2-5|TRBD1
CASSRDRGEEETQYF
TGTGCCAGCAGTCGGGACAGGGGGGAGGAGGAGACCCAGTACTTC
>TRBV27|.|TRBJ2-7|.
CASSFVNSPYEQYF
TGTGCCAGCAGTTTTGTTAACAGCCCCTACGAGCAGTACTTC
>TRBV9|.|TRBJ2-2|TRBD2
CASSVASGGRHTGELFF
TGTGCCAGCAGCGTAGCGAGCGGGGGGAGACACACCGGGGAGCTGTTTTTT
>TRBV5-4|.|TRBJ2-2|TRBD2
CASSLGTSGDVGELFF
TGTGCCAGCAGCTTAGGGACTAGCGGGGATGTCGGGGAGCTGTTTTTT
>TRBV10-1|.|TRBJ2-2|.
CASSEVVSMGPNTGELFF
TGCGCCAGCAGTGAGGTCGTCTCAATGGGGCCGAACACCGGGGAGCTGTTTTTT
>TRBV6-6|.|TRBJ2-7|.
CASSFGVRGYEQYF
TGTGCCAGCAGTTTTGGAGTTCGCGGCTACGAGCAGTACTTC
>TRBV7-2|.|TRBJ1-3|TRBD1
CASSRDSASGNTIYF
TGTGCCAGCAGTCGGGACAGCGCCTCTGGAAACACCATATATTTT
>TRBV7-2|.|TRBJ1-4|.
CASSLVAVSKEKLFF
TGTGCCAGCAGCTTAGTGGCAGTTAGCAAAGAAAAACTGTTTTTT
>TRBV7-3|.|TRBJ2-2|TRBD1
CASSLTPGTANTGELFF
TGTGCCAGCAGCTTAACCCCCGGGACAGCTAACACCGGGGAGCTGTTTTTT
>TRBV4-3|.|TRBJ2-1|TRBD2
CASSHTLAGGNSGNEQFF
TGCGCCAGCAGCCATACACTAGCGGGGGGGAATTCTGGCAATGAGCAGTTCTTC
>TRBV4-1|once|TRBJ1-6|.
CASSQNSFLDNSPLHF
TGCGCCAGCAGCCAAAACAGCTTTCTTGATAATTCACCCCTCCACTTT
>TRBV11-2|.|TRBJ2-1|.
CASSPPLGGDQFF
TGTGCCAGCAGCCCGCCCCTCGGGGGAGACCAGTTCTTC
>TRBV2|.|TRBJ2-7|TRBD1
CASSEALLDRGVNYEQYF
TGTGCCAGCAGTGAAGCGCTTCTGGACAGGGGGGTAAATTACGAGCAGTACTTC
>TRBV27|.|TRBJ2-4|.
CASSLSMGRLENIQYF
TGTGCCAGCAGTTTATCGATGGGCAGACTAGAAAACATTCAGTACTTC
>TRBV6-6|.|TRBJ2-3|TRBD2
CASSMGTSGTDTQYF
TGTGCCAGCAGTATGGGGACTAGCGGCACAGATACGCAGTATTTT
>TRBV10-3|.|TRBJ1-2|.
CAISESGQVGYTF
TGTGCCATCAGTGAGTCGGGACAAGTGGGCTACACCTTC
>TRBV28|few|TRBJ2-3|.
CASSFLGASTDTQYF
TGTGCCAGCAGTTTTTTAGGGGCGTCCACAGATACGCAGTATTTT
>TRBV5-5|.|TRBJ1-6|TRBD1
CASEGQDVSPLHF
TGTGCCAGCGAGGGACAGGACGTTTCACCCCTCCACTTT
>TRBV9|.|TRBJ1-1|.
CASSGDILMNTEAFF
TGTGCCAGCAGCGGTGACATTCTCATGAACACTGAAGCTTTCTTT
>TRBV9|.|TRBJ1-3|.
CASSVDGAGNTIYF
TGTGCCAGCAGCGTAGATGGAGCTGGAAACACCATATATTTT
>TRBV2|.|TRBJ2-1|TRBD2
CASSEGQTSGGNNEQFF
TGTGCCAGCAGTGAAGGCCAGACTAGCGGGGGAAACAATGAGCAGTTCTTC
>TRBV5-1|.|TRBJ2-7|TRBD1
CASSPPGQGRGEQYF
TGCGCCAGCAGCCCGCCGGGACAGGGGAGGGGCGAGCAGTACTTC
>TRBV4-2|.|TRBJ1-2|TRBD1
CASSQDTRGRGGYTF
TGTGCCAGCAGCCAAGATACCAGGGGGCGGGGTGGCTACACCTTC
>TRBV29-1|.|TRBJ2-1|TRBD1
CSVDRGRGNEQFF
TGCAGCGTTGACAGGGGGCGAGGGAATGAGCAGTTCTTC